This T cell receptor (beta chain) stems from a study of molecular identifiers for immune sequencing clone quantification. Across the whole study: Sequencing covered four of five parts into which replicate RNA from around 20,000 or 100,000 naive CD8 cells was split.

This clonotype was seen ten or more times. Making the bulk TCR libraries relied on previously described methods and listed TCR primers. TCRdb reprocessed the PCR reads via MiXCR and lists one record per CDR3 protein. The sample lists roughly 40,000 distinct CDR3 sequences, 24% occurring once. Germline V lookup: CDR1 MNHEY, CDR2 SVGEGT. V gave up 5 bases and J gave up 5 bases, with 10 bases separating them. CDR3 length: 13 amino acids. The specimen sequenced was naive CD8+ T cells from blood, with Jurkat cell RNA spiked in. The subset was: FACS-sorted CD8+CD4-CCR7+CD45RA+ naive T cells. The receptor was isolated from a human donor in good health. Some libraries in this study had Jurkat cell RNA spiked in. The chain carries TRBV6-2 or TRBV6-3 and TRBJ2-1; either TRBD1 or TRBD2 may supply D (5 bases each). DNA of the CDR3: TGTGCCAGCAGTCCCCGGGGCAACAATGAGCAGTTCTTC. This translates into CASSPRGNNEQFF.